The sequence of this T cell receptor (beta chain) was determined in a study of blood T cell repertoires in COVID-19. Study-wide background: The origin of the acute and convalescent COVID-19 samples was the United States, Italy and Spain.

Under the authors' procedure: Reference gene primers were amplified, and this amplification served to estimate nucleated cell counts. Profiling relied on immunoSEQ multiplex PCR, and the TCRdb table lists in-frame clones only, not all of them. The DNA was the basis for D and trimming; V, J and clone size are from that table. This repertoire shows tens of thousands of clones, 80% to 90% found once; its top ten account for 2.7%. V shed 0 bases and J shed 6 bases, with 9 bases lying between them. CDR1 and CDR2 from the germline V gene are MGHRA and YSYEKL. The CDR3 contains 14 residues. The count of this clone is one.

The chain combines TRBV4-1 with TRBJ1-5; a weak D match, TRBD1 (5 bases). The receptor was isolated from a man between 50 and 59 years old with acute or convalescent COVID-19. Sequencing was carried out using peripheral blood. CDR3 sequence reads: CASSQDRVGQPQHF. The CDR3 DNA is TGCGCCAGCAGCCAAGACAGGGTTGGTCAGCCCCAGCATTTT.